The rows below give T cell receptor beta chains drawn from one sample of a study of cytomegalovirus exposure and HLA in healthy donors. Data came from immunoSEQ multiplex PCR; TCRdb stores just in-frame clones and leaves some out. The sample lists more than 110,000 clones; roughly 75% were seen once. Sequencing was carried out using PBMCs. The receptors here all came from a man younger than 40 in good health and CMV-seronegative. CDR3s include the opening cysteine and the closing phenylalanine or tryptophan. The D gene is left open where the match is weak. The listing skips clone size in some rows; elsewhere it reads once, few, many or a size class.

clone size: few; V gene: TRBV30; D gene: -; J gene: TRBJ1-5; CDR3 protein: CAWSGTGQPQHF; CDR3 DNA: TGTGCCTGGAGTGGCACAGGTCAGCCCCAGCATTTT
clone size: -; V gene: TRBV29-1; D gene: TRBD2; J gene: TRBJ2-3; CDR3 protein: CSVGIDTSVNTQYF; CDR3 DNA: TGCAGCGTTGGAATCGACACTAGCGTCAATACGCAGTATTTT
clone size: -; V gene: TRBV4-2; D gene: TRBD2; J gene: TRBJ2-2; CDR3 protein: CASSQAYEAGGRGTGELFF; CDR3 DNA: TGTGCCAGCAGCCAAGCTTATGAAGCGGGAGGCCGTGGCACCGGGGAGCTGTTTTTT
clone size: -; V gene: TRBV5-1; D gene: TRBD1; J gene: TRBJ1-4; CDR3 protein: CASSYDHPGGGENEKLFF; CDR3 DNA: TGCGCCAGCAGCTATGACCACCCGGGAGGGGGCGAAAATGAAAAACTGTTTTTT
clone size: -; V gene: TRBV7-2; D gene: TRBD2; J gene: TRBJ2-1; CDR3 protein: CASSLAASSYNEQFF; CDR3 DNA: TGTGCCAGCAGTCTAGCGGCTAGCTCCTACAATGAGCAGTTCTTC
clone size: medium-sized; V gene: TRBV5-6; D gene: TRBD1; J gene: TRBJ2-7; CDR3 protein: CASTLIPGQSSYEQYF; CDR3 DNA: TGTGCCAGCACGCTAATTCCGGGACAGTCCTCCTACGAGCAGTACTTC
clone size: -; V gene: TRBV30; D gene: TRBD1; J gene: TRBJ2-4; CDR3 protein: CAWSVGQGLNIQYF; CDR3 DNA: TGTGCCTGGAGTGTTGGACAGGGGCTGAACATTCAGTACTTC
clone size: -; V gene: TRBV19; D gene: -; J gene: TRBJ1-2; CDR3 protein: CASRSSDRGSSRGYTF; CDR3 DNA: TGTGCCAGTAGATCCTCCGATCGGGGATCAAGTCGGGGCTACACCTTC
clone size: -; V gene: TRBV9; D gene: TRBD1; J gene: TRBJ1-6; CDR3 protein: CASSVAPPGGSYNSPLHF; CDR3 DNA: TGTGCCAGCAGCGTAGCCCCGCCAGGGGGCTCCTATAATTCACCCCTCCACTTT
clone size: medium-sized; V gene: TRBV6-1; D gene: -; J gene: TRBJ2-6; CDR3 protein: CASIVQAGANVLTF; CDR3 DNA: TGTGCCAGCATCGTCCAGGCTGGGGCCAACGTCCTGACTTTC
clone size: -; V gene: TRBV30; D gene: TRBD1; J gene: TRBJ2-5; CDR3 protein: CAWSFGQGRKETQYF; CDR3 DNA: TGTGCCTGGAGTTTCGGACAGGGGAGAAAAGAGACCCAGTACTTC
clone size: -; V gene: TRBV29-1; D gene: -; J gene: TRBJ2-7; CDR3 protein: CSVAQAHEQYF; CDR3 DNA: TGCAGCGTTGCCCAGGCCCACGAGCAGTACTTC
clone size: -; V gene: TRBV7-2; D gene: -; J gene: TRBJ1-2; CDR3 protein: CASSLESLYGYTF; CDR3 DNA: TGTGCCAGCAGCTTAGAGAGCCTCTATGGCTACACCTTC
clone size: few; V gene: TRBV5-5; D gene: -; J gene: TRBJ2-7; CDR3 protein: CASSLMTLQGPREQYF; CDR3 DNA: TGTGCCAGCAGCCTCATGACGCTACAGGGCCCCCGGGAGCAGTACTTC
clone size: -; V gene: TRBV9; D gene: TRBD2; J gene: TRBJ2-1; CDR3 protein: CASSLGLAGEGEQFF; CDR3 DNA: TGTGCCAGCAGTTTGGGACTAGCGGGAGAGGGGGAGCAGTTCTTC
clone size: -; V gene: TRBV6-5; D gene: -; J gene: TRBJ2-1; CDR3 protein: CASSYTAVRGEQFF; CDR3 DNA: TGTGCCAGCAGTTACACGGCAGTGCGGGGTGAGCAGTTCTTC
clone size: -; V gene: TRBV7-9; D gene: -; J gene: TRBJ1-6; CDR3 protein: CASSSMGQGISPLHF; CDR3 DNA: TGTGCCAGCAGCTCGATGGGGCAGGGGATATCACCCCTCCACTTT
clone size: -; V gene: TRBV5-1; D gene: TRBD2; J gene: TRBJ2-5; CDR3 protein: CASSWTVGGQETQYF; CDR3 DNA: TGCGCCAGCAGCTGGACTGTGGGGGGGCAAGAGACCCAGTACTTC
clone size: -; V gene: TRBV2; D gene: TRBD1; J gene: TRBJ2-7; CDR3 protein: CASSGTGVYEQYF; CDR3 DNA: TGTGCCAGCAGTGGGACAGGGGTCTACGAGCAGTACTTC
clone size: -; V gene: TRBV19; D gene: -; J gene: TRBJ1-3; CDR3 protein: CASRQGPTGNTIYF; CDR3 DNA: TGTGCCAGTAGGCAGGGCCCAACTGGAAACACCATATATTTT
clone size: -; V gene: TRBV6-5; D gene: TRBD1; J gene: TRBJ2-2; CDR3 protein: CASGPQGAPTGELFF; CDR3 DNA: TGTGCCAGCGGACCCCAGGGGGCTCCCACCGGGGAGCTGTTTTTT
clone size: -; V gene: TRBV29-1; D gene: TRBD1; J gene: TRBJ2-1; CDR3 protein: CSVEDWDSNEQFF; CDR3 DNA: TGCAGCGTTGAAGACTGGGACAGCAATGAGCAGTTCTTC
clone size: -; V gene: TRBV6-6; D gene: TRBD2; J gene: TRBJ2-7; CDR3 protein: CASSSQRAGGTYEQYF; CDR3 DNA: TGTGCCAGCAGTTCCCAAAGAGCGGGAGGGACCTACGAGCAGTACTTC
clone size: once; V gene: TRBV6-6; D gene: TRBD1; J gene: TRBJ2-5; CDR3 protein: CASSSPTGGAGKTQYF; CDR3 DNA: TGTGCCAGCAGTTCGCCTACAGGGGGCGCGGGGAAGACCCAGTACTTC
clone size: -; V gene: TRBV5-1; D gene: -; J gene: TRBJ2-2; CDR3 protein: CASRSGTNTGELFF; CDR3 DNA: TGCGCCAGCAGGTCAGGGACGAACACCGGGGAGCTGTTTTTT
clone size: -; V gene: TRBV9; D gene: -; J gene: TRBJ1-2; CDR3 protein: CASSVEGSGLYGYTF; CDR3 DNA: TGTGCCAGCAGTGTGGAGGGCAGCGGGCTCTATGGCTACACCTTC
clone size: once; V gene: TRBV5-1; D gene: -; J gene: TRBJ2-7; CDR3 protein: CASSLGLSKVRGIADF; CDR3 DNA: TGCGCCAGCAGCTTGGGATTGAGTAAGGTCAGAGGCATAGCGGACTTC
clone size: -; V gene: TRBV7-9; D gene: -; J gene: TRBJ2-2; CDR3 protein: CASSSPEGRYTGELFF; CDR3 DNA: TGTGCCAGCAGCTCCCCCGAGGGCCGGTACACCGGGGAGCTGTTTTTT